These 10 T cell receptor beta chains were sequenced from one sample in a study of Tregs in tolerant kidney transplant recipients. Here immunoSEQ multiplex PCR was the method, and the copy in TCRdb shows in-frame clones only, minus some. This table holds about 23,000 clones. Related graft donors supplied nonmyeloablative bone marrow transplants, and mixed chimerism was transient. Here the sequenced sample was CD4+ T cells from blood (PBMCs), taken 6 months after the transplant. These receptors were taken from a human patient who received a combined kidney and bone marrow transplant. The graft donor may have given rise to some T cells.

As to this clone: The read terminates 3 residues before the CDR3 end, so the remaining end is supplied by the germline J gene. V gene TRBV20-1 combines with J gene TRBJ2-3; 7 bases map to TRBD2. The CDR3 sequence is 14 residues long. Germline CDR1 is DFQATT and CDR2 is SNEGSKA (reference sequence). J gave up 2 bases and V 6 bases, and 8 bases lay outside the gene matches. The DNA read from the CDR3 is TGCAGTGCGACCCCTAGCGGAAACACAGATACG. Translated, it gives CSATPSGNTDT. The whole CDR3 is CSATPSGNTDTQYF.

Points on this clone: The DNA ends 3 residues before the CDR3 does, and the rest of the CDR3 is filled in from the germline J gene. The chain joins TRBV18 to TRBJ1-3, with D maybe TRBD1 (6 bases). The CDR3 spans 16 residues. V was pared by 3 bases and J by 3 bases, with 15 bases between. Germline assignment: CDR1 KGHSH and CDR2 LQKENI. The CDR3 bases that were read are TGTGCCAGCTCACCCCAGGGGCCCGCGGGTGGAAACACC. Protein sequence: CASSPQGPAGGNT. The entire CDR3 reads CASSPQGPAGGNTIYF.

Points on this clone: The read terminates 3 residues ahead of where the CDR3 ends, so the germline J gene completes it. The sample holds other DNA sequences that translate to the same CDR3. The chain joins TRBV6-2 or TRBV6-3 to TRBJ1-5; TRBD1 might be the D (5 bases). This CDR3 is built from 14 residues. V shed 0 bases and J shed 7 bases, with 10 bases lying between them. Germline V gene data show CDR1 as MNHEY and CDR2 as SVGEGT. CDR3 sequence reads: CASSYSGGSQPQHF. Incomplete CDR3 DNA: TGTGCCAGCAGTTACTCGGGGGGATCACAGCCC.

Partial CDR3 DNA: TGCAGTGCTAAGACTAGCGGTGTGCAAGAGACC. Its protein is CSAKTSGVQET. The entire CDR3 reads CSAKTSGVQETQYF. This chain uses TRBV20-1 with TRBJ2-5, with TRBD2 identical over 9 bases. Read data end 3 residues before the CDR3 end; the end is taken from the germline J gene. The CDR3 sequence is 14 residues long. The J segment lost 2 bases and the V segment lost 4 bases, leaving 5 bases of the junction unmatched. In germline, CDR1 is DFQATT, CDR2 SNEGSKA (reference sequence).

Remarks on this clone: The read stops 3 residues short of the end of the CDR3; the missing end is completed from the germline J gene. V is TRBV19 and J is TRBJ2-5, with 11 bases fitting TRBD2. The CDR3 has 17 residues. Trimming cost V 8 bases and J 3 bases; bases outside gene matches: 14. The germline V gene encodes CDR1 LNHDA and CDR2 SQIVND (reference sequence). The sequenced part of the CDR3 DNA is TGTGCCAGTCGCGACTGGGGACTAGCGGAACCCAAAGAGACC. The encoded protein is CASRDWGLAEPKET. The complete CDR3 reads CASRDWGLAEPKETQYF.

Concerning this clone itself: The read ends 3 residues early relative to the CDR3; the germline J gene fills the gap. The chain couples TRBV7-9 to TRBJ2-1; TRBD2 is a possible D gene (6 bases). The germline V gene encodes CDR1 SEHNR and CDR2 FQNEAQ (reference sequence). The CDR3 contains 13 residues. V shed 2 bases and J shed 4 bases, with 6 bases lying between them. CDR3 bases read: TGTGCCAGCAGCTTACGGGGGTACAATGAG. It translates to CASSLRGYNE. In full, the CDR3 reads CASSLRGYNEQFF.

With regard to this clone: Read sequence stops 3 residues before the CDR3 end, and the germline J gene provides the missing end. The V and J genes are TRBV5-3 and TRBJ1-5, with TRBD1 as a possible D gene (6 bases). TRBV5-3 counts as an open reading frame of uncertain function. Trimming took 0 bases from V and 5 from J, leaving 9 bases between them. The CDR3 spans 14 residues. The DNA read from the CDR3 is TGTGCCAGAAGCTTGGAGGGGGGGGATCAGCCC. This codes for CARSLEGGDQP. The entire CDR3 protein reads CARSLEGGDQPQHF.

About this clone itself: The CDR3 end falls 3 residues outside the read, so it is completed with the germline J gene. This chain uses TRBV6-1 with TRBJ1-1; 9 positions agree with TRBD1. Germline V gene data show CDR1 as MNHNS and CDR2 as SASEGT. CDR3 size: 15 residues. The V and J ends lost 4 bases and 0 bases, in that order; junction bases with no gene match: 3. The sequenced part of the CDR3 DNA is TGTGCCAGCAGTGTACAGGGGGCGGTGAACACTGAA. This translates into CASSVQGAVNTE. The entire CDR3 sequence reads CASSVQGAVNTEAFF.

As for this clone: The read ends 3 residues before the CDR3 terminus; that terminus is restored from the germline J gene. This rearrangement joins TRBV5-1 to TRBJ1-2; 7 bases line up with TRBD1. This CDR3 is built from 16 residues. The germline V gene encodes CDR1 SGHRS and CDR2 YFSETQ. With V trimmed by 4 bases and J by 0 bases, 9 bases remained unmatched. The CDR3 bases that were read are TGCGCCAGCAGCCGGAGGACAGGACATACTAACTATGGC. It encodes CASSRRTGHTNYG. The entire CDR3 protein is CASSRRTGHTNYGYTF.

This clone counts as medium-sized by frequency. Coverage ceases 3 residues before the CDR3 finishes, and the germline J gene fills in the end. This chain uses TRBV19 with TRBJ1-2; D perhaps matches TRBD1 (6 bases). The CDR3 extends over 17 amino acids. V was shortened by 6 bases and J by 1 base, with 21 bases between the two germline ends. Germline-derived CDR1 and CDR2 are LNHDA and SQIVND (reference sequence). The covered CDR3 bases are TGTGCCAGTAGGGAAACCGCGACAGGAGCAATTAACTATGGC. Its translation: CASRETATGAINYG. The entire CDR3 is CASRETATGAINYGYTF.